The 23 T cell receptor beta chains below come from one sample, sequenced in a study of blood T cell repertoires in COVID-19. Using immunoSEQ multiplex PCR, the repertoire was profiled, and TCRdb retains in-frame clones only, with some absent. The table has almost 55,000 clones, roughly 84% seen once. The sequenced material came from peripheral blood. The receptor source for this set is a middle-aged man with acute or convalescent COVID-19.

V usage is TRBV18 and J usage is TRBJ1-1; TRBD1 aligns across 11 bases. The CDR3 sequence is 16 residues long. Germline-derived CDR1 and CDR2 are KGHSH and LQKENI. Trimming at V came to 4 bases and at J to 4 bases, leaving 8 bases not matched to a gene. This chain's CDR3 is CASSQSWTGGRTEAFF. The CDR3 coding sequence is TGTGCCAGCTCACAATCCTGGACAGGGGGCCGCACTGAAGCTTTCTTT.

This clone was seen only a few times. V is TRBV7-9 and J is TRBJ1-2; 9 bases agree with TRBD1. V lost 5 bases, J lost 1 base, and 5 bases stayed unmatched. Germline CDR1 reads SEHNR; CDR2 reads FQNEAQ (reference sequence). The CDR3 covers 15 residues. The CDR3 coding sequence is TGTGCCAGCAGCCCGGGACAGGGACGTAACTATGGCTACACCTTC. Residues: CASSPGQGRNYGYTF. Full variable domain (missing parts from reference TRBV7-9 and TRBJ1-2): DTGVSQNPRHKITKRGQNVTFRCDPISEHNRLYWYRQTLGQGPEFLTYFQNEAQLEKSRLLSDRFSAERPKGSFSTLEIQRTEQGDSAMYLCASSPGQGRNYGYTFGSGTRLTVV.

The chain uses TRBV5-4 and TRBJ2-3, with 10 bases identical to TRBD2. The CDR3 has 16 amino acids. J lost 3 bases, V lost 2 bases, and 6 bases had no gene match. Germline CDR1 and CDR2: SGHNT and YYREEE (reference sequence). The CDR3 here is CASSFRTSGRTDTQYF. CDR3 DNA: TGTGCCAGCAGCTTCCGGACTAGCGGTAGGACAGATACGCAGTATTTT.

The J gene is TRBJ1-1, the V gene TRBV19; 8 bases are shared with TRBD1. The V segment lost 8 bases and the J segment 3 bases; nucleotides outside the gene matches: 5. The CDR3 has 13 residues. From germline, CDR1 is LNHDA and CDR2 SQIVND (reference sequence). CDR3 bases: TGTGCCAGTGCCCACAGGGGGTACACTGAAGCTTTCTTT. Its translation: CASAHRGYTEAFF.

V gene TRBV10-3 combines with J gene TRBJ1-2, with 7 nucleotides matching TRBD1. The germline CDR1 and CDR2 sequences are ENHRY and SYGVKD. The CDR3 has 13 amino acids. The junction had 7 bases not matched to a gene; V was cut back by 6 bases and J by 6 bases. The CDR3 DNA reads TGTGCCATCAGGAAAGGGGGCCCCCATGGCTACACCTTC. This sequence encodes CAIRKGGPHGYTF.

This chain links TRBV28 with TRBJ2-7; 7 bases match TRBD1. The CDR3 spans 15 residues. Germline CDR1 reads MDHEN; CDR2 reads SYDVKM. V gave up 5 bases and J gave up 1 base; unmatched junction bases: 8. The CDR3 loop is CASSPGTVSSYEQYF. CDR3 coding DNA: TGTGCCAGCAGTCCCGGGACAGTTTCTTCCTACGAGCAGTACTTC.

J is TRBJ2-3 and V is TRBV7-8, with D hard to call. This CDR3 has 12 amino acids. Trimming took 5 bases from V and 6 from J, leaving 9 bases between them. The germline CDR1 and CDR2 sequences are SGHVS and FQNEAQ. The CDR3 sequence is CASSPEMDTQYF. The CDR3 nucleotides read TGTGCCAGCAGCCCTGAGATGGATACGCAGTATTTT.

The chain employs TRBV2 and TRBJ2-2; the D gene is possibly TRBD1 (5 bases). V was shortened by 0 bases and J by 6 bases, with 17 bases between the two germline ends. CDR1 SNHLY and CDR2 FYNNEI come from the germline V gene. The CDR3 covers 17 residues. Written as DNA, the CDR3 is TGTGCCAGCAGTGAAGCCTCATCGTGGGGCTTCGCCGGGGAGCTGTTTTTT. This gives the protein CASSEASSWGFAGELFF.

This clone was seen just once. The genes are TRBV5-6 and TRBJ2-7; 8 positions match TRBD2. The V gene's germline CDR1 is SGHDT and CDR2 YYEEEE. V trimming: 3 bases; J trimming: 7 bases; junction bases outside the gene matches: 12. The CDR3 spans 15 residues. The CDR3 is CASSWEASGPGEQYF. CDR3 bases: TGTGCCAGCAGCTGGGAGGCTAGCGGGCCGGGGGAGCAGTACTTC.

This clone was recorded a few times. The chain recombines TRBV13 with TRBJ1-3, with D tentatively TRBD1 (5 bases). CDR1 and CDR2 from the germline V gene are PRHDT and FYEKMQ (reference sequence). Trimming left V 3 bases short and J 0 bases short, with 9 bases between. CDR3 length: 15 residues. This chain's CDR3 is CASSFDRYSGNTIYF. The DNA for the CDR3 is TGTGCCAGCAGCTTTGACAGATACTCTGGAAACACCATATATTTT.

This rearrangement joins TRBV28 to TRBJ2-7, with D perhaps matching TRBD2 (6 bases). V shed 7 bases and J shed 5 bases, with 30 bases lying between them. This CDR3 has 18 residues. In germline, CDR1 is MDHEN, CDR2 SYDVKM. CDR3 sequence (DNA): TGTGCCAGCATCCAAAACCCCGGGCTGGGACTCACCCCAAACGAGCAGTACTTC. Amino acid sequence: CASIQNPGLGLTPNEQYF.

The rearrangement joins TRBV4-1 to TRBJ2-7, with D maybe TRBD2 (6 bases). V lost 0 bases to trimming and J lost 1 base, with 13 bases between them. This CDR3 is 16 amino acids long. Per germline, CDR1 MGHRA and CDR2 YSYEKL. Written as DNA, the CDR3 is TGCGCCAGCAGCCAAGACTTCGCGGGGAATTCCTACGAGCAGTACTTC. Translating gives CASSQDFAGNSYEQYF.

The chain is built from TRBV5-8 and TRBJ2-3, with a weak D call TRBD2 (6 bases). The V and J ends lost 4 bases and 5 bases respectively, with 11 bases between them. This CDR3 contains 13 residues. The germline CDR1 and CDR2 sequences are SGHTS and YDEGEE. The CDR3 nucleotides read TGTGCCAGCAGCAGGGACTTCAGAGATACGCAGTATTTT. Its protein is CASSRDFRDTQYF.

This clone was seen just once. This rearrangement joins TRBV6-4 to TRBJ2-3; no reliable D call. V lost 0 bases and J 6 bases, leaving 4 bases between the germline ends. This CDR3 is 12 amino acids long. The V gene's germline CDR1 is MRHNA and CDR2 SNTAGT. The CDR3 sequence: CASSDSGDTQYF. CDR3 bases: TGTGCCAGCAGTGACTCCGGGGATACGCAGTATTTT.

V and J are TRBV4-2 and TRBJ2-3; D is unclear. The CDR3 has 16 amino acids. Germline values: CDR1 LGHNA, CDR2 YNFKEQ. V dropped 0 bases and J dropped 2 bases, with 12 bases sitting between them. This CDR3 is CASSQDLTGYTDTQYF. The CDR3 nucleotides read TGTGCCAGCAGCCAAGACCTGACTGGGTACACAGATACGCAGTATTTT.

The chain uses TRBV9 and TRBJ1-4; TRBD1 agrees at 8 bases. Trimming removed 0 bases from V and 7 bases from J; junction bases left unmatched: 5. Germline V lookup: CDR1 SGDLS, CDR2 YYNGEE. The CDR3 contains 15 residues. CDR3 DNA sequence: TGTGCCAGCAGCGTAGGTTCAGGGGGCGGTGAAAAACTGTTTTTT. Protein: CASSVGSGGGEKLFF. The entire variable domain, with the rest obtained from reference TRBV9 and TRBJ1-4, is as follows: DSGVTQTPKHLITATGQRVTLRCSPRSGDLSVYWYQQSLDQGLQFLIQYYNGEERAKGNILERFSAQQFPDLHSELNLSSLELGDSALYFCASSVGSGGGEKLFFGSGTQLSVL.

V is TRBV5-1 and J is TRBJ2-3; TRBD2 aligns across 9 bases. The germline V gene encodes CDR1 SGHRS and CDR2 YFSETQ. The J segment lost 6 bases and the V segment lost 4 bases, leaving 12 bases of the junction unmatched. CDR3 size: 16 residues. The CDR3 reads CASSPGAGGLFDTQYF. The CDR3 DNA reads TGCGCCAGCAGCCCGGGCGCGGGGGGGCTTTTCGATACGCAGTATTTT.

The rearrangement joins TRBV28 to TRBJ2-5; 7 nucleotides line up with TRBD1. Germline V CDR1 and CDR2: MDHEN, SYDVKM. The trim removed 5 bases at V and 2 bases at J, leaving 5 bases unmatched. CDR3 length: 14 residues. The CDR3 loop is CASSGRRGQETQYF. As DNA, the CDR3 is TGTGCCAGCAGTGGTCGCAGGGGGCAAGAGACCCAGTACTTC.

The chain joins TRBV28 to TRBJ2-7; tentative D call: TRBD1 (6 bases). The CDR3 is 17 amino acids. The ends were cut back, 4 bases at V and 2 bases at J, with 21 bases in the middle. Germline V gene sequence: CDR1 MDHEN, CDR2 SYDVKM. CDR3 residues: CASSSPRTALIPYEQYF. CDR3 nucleotide sequence: TGTGCCAGCAGTTCCCCCCGGACAGCGCTAATACCCTACGAGCAGTACTTC.

This clone was seen just once. The chain employs TRBV7-3 and TRBJ1-6; D is possibly TRBD1 (6 bases). The germline CDR1 and CDR2 sequences are SGHTA and FQGTGA. The CDR3 is 14 residues long. Trimming removed 5 bases at V and 6 bases at J, with 11 bases between. CDR3 in DNA: TGTGCCAGCAGCATGACAGGACGTAATTCACCCCTCCACTTT. This sequence encodes CASSMTGRNSPLHF.

The chain joins TRBV3-1 (or the pseudogene TRBV3-2) to TRBJ1-4; 9 bases are a match to TRBD1. CDR1 and CDR2 (germline): LGHDT, YNNKEL (reference sequence). This CDR3 has 16 residues. V shed 4 bases and J 2 bases; nucleotides not matched to a gene: 5. CDR3 DNA: TGTGCCAGCAGCCCGAACGGACAGGGGACTAATGAAAAACTGTTTTTT. Translation: CASSPNGQGTNEKLFF.

This chain connects TRBV19 to TRBJ2-3, with a tentative D call TRBD1 (5 bases). Germline V gene sequence: CDR1 LNHDA, CDR2 SQIVND (reference sequence). The CDR3 sequence is 13 residues long. V was shortened by 7 bases and J by 4 bases, with 12 bases between the two germline ends. This CDR3 reads CASTGFFPDTQYF. The CDR3 region has the DNA TGTGCCAGTACAGGGTTTTTTCCAGATACGCAGTATTTT. Based on the CDR3 plus reference TRBV19 and TRBJ2-3, the full variable domain is DGGITQSPKYLFRKEGQNVTLSCEQNLNHDAMYWYRQDPGQGLRLIYYSQIVNDFQKGDIAEGYSVSREKKESFPLTVTSAQKNPTAFYLCASTGFFPDTQYFGPGTRLTVL.

This chain uses TRBV9 with TRBJ1-3, with D tentatively TRBD1 (6 bases). Germline assignment: CDR1 SGDLS and CDR2 YYNGEE. The V end was cut by 0 bases, the J end by 8 bases, with 12 bases between. The CDR3 runs 14 residues. CDR3 in DNA: TGTGCCAGCAGCGTAGGGTCACAGGGCCACACCATATATTTT. As protein: CASSVGSQGHTIYF.